Shown below are 29 T cell receptor beta chains from a single sample sequenced in a study of blood T cell repertoires in COVID-19. Here immunoSEQ multiplex PCR was the method, and the copy in TCRdb shows in-frame clones only, minus some. The table records 350,000 to 400,000 clones, about 87% of them present only once. The sample consisted of PBMCs or T cells enriched from blood (not recorded which). The receptors were gathered from a man aged 35-49 years in a cohort exposed to, infected with or recovered from COVID-19 (not recorded which).

The chain links TRBV3-1 (or the pseudogene TRBV3-2) to TRBJ1-2; D is unclear. The germline gives CDR1 LGHDT, CDR2 YNNKEL (reference sequence). V lost 0 bases and J lost 8, with 13 bases in between. CDR3 size: 14 residues. The CDR3 coding sequence is TGTGCCAGCAGCCAAGATAAAGGTCGCGGGGGCTACACCTTC. Its protein product is CASSQDKGRGGYTF.

V and J are TRBV27 and TRBJ2-1, with 9 bases fitting TRBD2. Germline CDR1 MNHEY, CDR2 SMNVEV (reference sequence). The CDR3 has 14 residues. The V and J ends lost 7 bases and 0 bases, in that order; junction bases with no gene match: 1. The CDR3 DNA sequence: TGTGCCAGCATTAGCGGGAGCTCCTACAATGAGCAGTTCTTC. It is translated as CASISGSSYNEQFF.

This chain connects TRBV18 to TRBJ1-2; a weak D match, TRBD1 (6 bases). V dropped 3 bases and J dropped 4 bases, with 15 bases sitting between them. CDR1 KGHSH and CDR2 LQKENI come from the germline V gene. This CDR3 has 15 residues. CDR3 DNA sequence: TGTGCCAGCTCACCCCTGGACCAGGGGTCCTATGGCTACACCTTC. It is translated as CASSPLDQGSYGYTF.

This chain's CDR3 is CASSVQVYTEAFF. The CDR3 DNA follows: TGTGCCAGCAGCGTACAGGTGTACACTGAAGCTTTCTTT. The rearrangement uses TRBV7-6 and TRBJ1-1, with D possibly TRBD1 on 5 matching bases. Germline V gives CDR1 SGHVS, CDR2 FNYEAQ. The CDR3 totals 13 residues. V was shortened by 5 bases and J by 3 bases, with 10 bases between the two germline ends. Complete variable domain (other parts from reference TRBV7-6 and TRBJ1-1): GAGVSQSPRYKVTKRGQDVALRCDPISGHVSLYWYRQALGQGPEFLTYFNYEAQQDKSGLPNDRFSAERPEGSISTLTIQRTEQRDSAMYRCASSVQVYTEAFFGQGTRLTVV.

Only one count was recorded for this clone. V usage is TRBV19 and J usage is TRBJ1-2; D not resolved. Germline CDR1 LNHDA, CDR2 SQIVND (reference sequence). There are 14 residues in the CDR3. Trimming took 2 bases from V and 4 from J, leaving 11 bases between them. For the CDR3, the DNA is TGTGCCAGTAGTATACAGGCGTCCTTCTATGGCTACACCTTC. As protein: CASSIQASFYGYTF.

The rearrangement uses TRBV27 and TRBJ1-2; D unresolved. Germline V gene sequence: CDR1 MNHEY, CDR2 SMNVEV (reference sequence). This CDR3 spans 15 amino acids. The germline V and J ends were trimmed by 8 bases and 0 bases, with 16 bases remaining between them. The CDR3 reads CASGSLSIANYGYTF. The CDR3, as DNA: TGTGCCAGCGGGTCCCTTAGCATAGCTAACTATGGCTACACCTTC.

This clone was observed a single time. The chain employs TRBV3-1 (or the pseudogene TRBV3-2) and TRBJ2-3; 7 bases align to TRBD2. Per germline, CDR1 LGHDT and CDR2 YNNKEL (reference sequence). Losses at the gene ends were 1 base for V and 8 bases for J; bases not matched to a gene: 12. CDR3 length: 16 amino acids. The CDR3 protein is CASSQARGGPLGTQYF. CDR3 sequence (DNA): TGTGCCAGCAGCCAAGCGAGGGGAGGGCCGCTAGGTACGCAGTATTTT.

In regard to this clone: This sample also contains other DNA sequences that code for the same CDR3. The genes are TRBV27 and TRBJ1-4; TRBD1 is a possible D gene (5 bases). The CDR3 extends over 14 amino acids. The V and J ends lost 3 bases and 8 bases respectively, with 13 bases between them. The germline V gene encodes CDR1 MNHEY and CDR2 SMNVEV (reference sequence). The CDR3 reads CASSLQGRGEKLFF. The CDR3 DNA reads as TGTGCCAGCAGTTTGCAGGGCCGGGGGGAAAAACTGTTTTTT. The full variable domain, rest sourced from reference TRBV27 and TRBJ1-4, is EAQVTQNPRYLITVTGKKLTVTCSQNMNHEYMSWYRQDPGLGLRQIYYSMNVEVTDKGDVPEGYKVSRKEKRNFPLILESPSPNQTSLYFCASSLQGRGEKLFFGSGTQLSVL.

The chain carries TRBV3-1 (or the pseudogene TRBV3-2) and TRBJ1-4, with D possibly matching TRBD1 (5 bases). The CDR3 covers 15 residues. In germline, CDR1 is LGHDT, CDR2 YNNKEL (reference sequence). The V end lost 1 base, the J end lost 7 bases, and 13 bases lay between the germline ends. CDR3 sequence: CASSQVAGRSEKLFF. CDR3 sequence (DNA): TGTGCCAGCAGCCAAGTGGCGGGGCGGAGTGAAAAACTGTTTTTT.

This clone was counted a single time. The rearrangement joins TRBV6-4 to TRBJ2-1; D is unresolved. The CDR3 has 13 residues. The V gene's germline CDR1 is MRHNA and CDR2 SNTAGT. Trimming stripped 2 bases from V and 6 bases from J, with 8 bases between. The CDR3 here is CASSDNPFNEQFF. CDR3 DNA: TGTGCCAGCAGTGACAATCCTTTCAATGAGCAGTTCTTC.

The chain links TRBV5-4 to TRBJ2-2; D is possibly TRBD1 (5 bases). Trimming removed 1 base at V and 1 base at J, with 5 bases between. This CDR3 contains 14 residues. Germline-derived CDR1 and CDR2 are SGHNT and YYREEE (reference sequence). The CDR3, as DNA: TGTGCCAGCAGCTTGAGGGGGAACACCGGGGAGCTGTTTTTT. Its protein product is CASSLRGNTGELFF. Full variable domain (outside the CDR3, taken from reference TRBV5-4 and TRBJ2-2): ETGVTQSPTHLIKTRGQQVTLRCSSQSGHNTVSWYQQALGQGPQFIFQYYREEENGRGNFPPRFSGLQFPNYSSELNVNALELDDSALYLCASSLRGNTGELFFGEGSRLTVL.

The V gene is TRBV28, the J gene TRBJ1-2; possibly TRBD1 for D (5 bases). Germline loops: CDR1 MDHEN, CDR2 SYDVKM. The length of the CDR3 is 14 residues. The V end was cut by 5 bases, the J end by 4 bases, with 14 bases between. The CDR3 DNA is TGTGCCAGCAGTCCCGGAGGGGCGGGCTATGGCTACACCTTC. The encoded protein is CASSPGGAGYGYTF.

The genes are TRBV5-6 and TRBJ1-5; 8 nucleotides match TRBD1. CDR3 length equals 16 residues. The germline V gene encodes CDR1 SGHDT and CDR2 YYEEEE. Trimming cost V 2 bases and J 0 bases; bases outside gene matches: 4. The CDR3 DNA reads TGTGCCAGCAGCTTTTTCGACAGGGGTAGCAATCAGCCCCAGCATTTT. Translated: CASSFFDRGSNQPQHF.

The J gene is TRBJ2-5, the V gene TRBV6-5; 7 bases fit TRBD1. The CDR3 is 13 amino acids. V was pared by 10 bases and J by 4 bases, with 9 bases of the junction left unmatched. The germline V gene has CDR1 MNHEY and CDR2 SVGAGI. The CDR3 DNA follows: TGTGCCACCAAGACAGGGAAAGGAGAGACCCAGTACTTC. The encoded protein is CATKTGKGETQYF.

The genes are TRBV5-1 and TRBJ1-1, with D unclear. Looked up from germline, CDR1 is SGHRS and CDR2 is YFSETQ. The CDR3 extends over 14 amino acids. The V and J ends lost 3 bases and 1 base respectively, with 10 bases between them. The CDR3 DNA reads as TGCGCCAGCAGCTATACCGGGAAGAACACTGAAGCTTTCTTT. Protein: CASSYTGKNTEAFF. Filled out from reference TRBV5-1 and TRBJ1-1, the complete variable domain reads KAGVTQTPRYLIKTRGQQVTLSCSPISGHRSVSWYQQTPGQGLQFLFEYFSETQRNKGNFPGRFSGRQFSNSRSEMNVSTLELGDSALYLCASSYTGKNTEAFFGQGTRLTVV.

V usage is TRBV29-1 and J usage is TRBJ2-2; TRBD1 might be the D (6 bases). This CDR3 spans 14 amino acids. In germline, CDR1 is SQVTM, CDR2 ANQGSEA. The germline V and J ends were trimmed by 4 bases and 1 base, with 10 bases remaining between them. The CDR3 region has the DNA TGCAGCGTTGGGGGGCGGTTGAACACCGGGGAGCTGTTTTTT. Amino acid sequence: CSVGGRLNTGELFF.

The rearrangement joins TRBV5-1 to TRBJ1-6; 7 bases align to TRBD1. The CDR3 loop spans 15 amino acids. With V trimmed by 3 bases and J by 9 bases, 9 bases remained unmatched. From germline, CDR1 is SGHRS and CDR2 YFSETQ. CDR3 protein: CASSSITGDRSPLHF. The CDR3 nucleotides read TGCGCCAGCAGCTCGATTACAGGGGACCGTTCACCCCTCCACTTT.

The chain links TRBV18 to TRBJ2-7, with D tentatively TRBD2 (5 bases). Germline V gene data show CDR1 as KGHSH and CDR2 as LQKENI. The length of the CDR3 is 14 residues. Trimming left V 6 bases short and J 0 bases short, with 12 bases between. The CDR3 sequence: CASSRAGDSYEQYF. CDR3 sequence (DNA): TGTGCCAGCTCCCGAGCCGGGGACTCCTACGAGCAGTACTTC.

The chain has TRBV5-1 and TRBJ1-1; no definite D call. V gave up 1 base and J gave up 2 bases, with 9 bases separating them. The germline V gene encodes CDR1 SGHRS and CDR2 YFSETQ. The CDR3 spans 14 residues. The CDR3 region has the DNA TGCGCCAGCAGCTTGTGGCAGGCAAACACTGAAGCTTTCTTT. This encodes CASSLWQANTEAFF.

The chain has TRBV6-5 and TRBJ1-5; 8 positions match TRBD1. V shed 6 bases and J 2 bases; nucleotides not matched to a gene: 6. CDR1 and CDR2 (germline): MNHEY, SVGAGI. The CDR3 contains 15 residues. The CDR3: CASSAQGAGNQPQHF. The DNA for the CDR3 is TGTGCCAGCAGCGCCCAGGGGGCTGGCAATCAGCCCCAGCATTTT.

The chain uses TRBV28 and TRBJ2-1, with 12 bases fitting TRBD2. Germline V CDR1 and CDR2: MDHEN, SYDVKM. There are 16 residues in the CDR3. V shed 4 bases and J 3 bases; nucleotides not matched to a gene: 4. CDR3 amino acids: CASSSRTSGDYNEQFF. The CDR3 DNA is TGTGCCAGCAGTTCCCGGACTAGCGGGGACTACAATGAGCAGTTCTTC.

The chain links TRBV27 to TRBJ1-2; weak D call: TRBD1 (6 bases). This CDR3 contains 15 residues. From germline, CDR1 is MNHEY and CDR2 SMNVEV (reference sequence). With 4 bases removed from V and 7 bases from J, the gap between germline ends came to 19 bases. The CDR3 region has the DNA TGTGCCAGCAGTTCGACAGGAACCTCTATTGGTGGCTACACCTTC. Its translation is CASSSTGTSIGGYTF.

The chain is built from TRBV28 and TRBJ1-2, with 7 positions matching TRBD1. The V gene's germline CDR1 is MDHEN and CDR2 SYDVKM. This CDR3 region has 13 residues. V lost 5 bases, J lost 2 bases, and 2 bases stayed unmatched. The CDR3 sequence is CASSRQGNYGYTF. The CDR3 region has the DNA TGTGCCAGCAGTCGACAGGGAAACTATGGCTACACCTTC.

This clone came up once. This chain links TRBV3-1 (or the pseudogene TRBV3-2) with TRBJ2-1; 9 bases are a match to TRBD2. J gave up 9 bases and V 1 base, and 16 bases lay outside the gene matches. CDR1 is LGHDT, CDR2 YNNKEL, per germline (reference sequence). CDR3 length: 18 amino acids. DNA of the CDR3: TGTGCCAGCAGCCAAGGGGTTTCTCGCGGGAGGGCAGGTACTGAGCAGTTCTTC. It is translated as CASSQGVSRGRAGTEQFF.

J is TRBJ1-5 and V is TRBV7-8; TRBD1 agrees at 8 bases. This CDR3 spans 15 amino acids. V lost 3 bases to trimming and J lost 5 bases; unmatched junction nucleotides: 6. In germline, CDR1 is SGHVS, CDR2 FQNEAQ. The chain's CDR3 is CASSFVQGVDQPQHF. The CDR3 coding sequence is TGTGCCAGCAGCTTCGTACAGGGGGTGGATCAGCCCCAGCATTTT.

The V gene is TRBV6-5, the J gene TRBJ2-7; 9 positions agree with TRBD1. The CDR3 consists of 13 residues. V shed 8 bases, J shed 5 bases, and the junction held 7 bases outside the gene matches. CDR1 and CDR2 (germline): MNHEY, SVGAGI. This CDR3 is CASGMDRGHEQYF. The CDR3 DNA follows: TGTGCCAGCGGCATGGACAGGGGACACGAGCAGTACTTC.

Notes on this clone: Other nucleotide sequences from this sample produce the same CDR3. This chain joins TRBV5-1 and TRBJ1-3, with D perhaps matching TRBD1 (6 bases). Trimming took off 4 bases at V and 0 bases at J, with 8 bases between the two ends. CDR3 size: 14 residues. Germline V gene lookup returns CDR1 SGHRS and CDR2 YFSETQ. CDR3 residues: CASSLDSSGNTIYF. The CDR3 nucleotides are TGCGCCAGCAGCCTGGACAGCTCTGGAAACACCATATATTTT.

Here the CDR3 reads CASSIILAVTNEQFF. The CDR3 DNA is TGTGCCAGTAGTATAATCCTAGCGGTTACAAATGAGCAGTTCTTC. The chain uses TRBV19 and TRBJ2-1; 7 bases agree with TRBD2. Looked up from germline, CDR1 is LNHDA and CDR2 is SQIVND (reference sequence). J lost 7 bases, V lost 2 bases, and 8 bases had no gene match. This CDR3 comprises 15 residues.

The sample holds a few counts of this clone. This chain joins TRBV5-1 and TRBJ1-1, with D uncertain. CDR1 SGHRS and CDR2 YFSETQ come from the germline V gene. This CDR3 has 13 residues. V shed 2 bases and J shed 0 bases, with 5 bases lying between them. The CDR3 here is CASSFLMNTEAFF. The DNA for the CDR3 is TGCGCCAGCAGCTTCCTTATGAACACTGAAGCTTTCTTT.